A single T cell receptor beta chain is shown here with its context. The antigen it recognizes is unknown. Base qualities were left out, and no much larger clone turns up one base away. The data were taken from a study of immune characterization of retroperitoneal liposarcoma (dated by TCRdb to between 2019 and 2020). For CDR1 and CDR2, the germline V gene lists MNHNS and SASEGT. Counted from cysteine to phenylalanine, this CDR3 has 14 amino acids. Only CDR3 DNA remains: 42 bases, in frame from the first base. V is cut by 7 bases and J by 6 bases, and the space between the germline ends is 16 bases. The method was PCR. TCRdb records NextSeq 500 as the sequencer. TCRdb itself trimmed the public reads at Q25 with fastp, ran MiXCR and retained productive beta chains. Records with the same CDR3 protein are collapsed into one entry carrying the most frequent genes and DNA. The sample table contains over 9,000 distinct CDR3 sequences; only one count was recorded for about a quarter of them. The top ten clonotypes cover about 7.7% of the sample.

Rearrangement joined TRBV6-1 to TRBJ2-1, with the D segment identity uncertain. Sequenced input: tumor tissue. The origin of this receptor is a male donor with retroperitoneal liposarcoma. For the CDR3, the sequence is CASTPPAHINEQFF. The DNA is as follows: TGTGCCAGCACCCCTCCGGCGCATATCAATGAGCAGTTCTTC.